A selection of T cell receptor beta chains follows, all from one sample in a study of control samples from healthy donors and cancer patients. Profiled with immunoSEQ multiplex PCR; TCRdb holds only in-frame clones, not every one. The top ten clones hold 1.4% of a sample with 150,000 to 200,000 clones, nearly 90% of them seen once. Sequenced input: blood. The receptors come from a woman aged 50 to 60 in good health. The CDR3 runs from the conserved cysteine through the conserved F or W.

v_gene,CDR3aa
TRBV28,CASSSGTVEAFF
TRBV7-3,CASSRGGFTDTQYF
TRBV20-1,CSASLQNSYEQYF
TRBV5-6,CASSLGHLSYNEQFF
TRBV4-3,CASSPDTNTEAFF
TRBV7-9,CASSSLLAGEETQYF
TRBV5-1,CASSLAGFGETQYF
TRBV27,CASSLLASYEQYF
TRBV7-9,CASSSRRGSYNEQFF
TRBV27,CASSSGTGGQTSNEQFF
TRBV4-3,CASSQQSGGADTQYF
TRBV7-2,CASSPDRNQPQHF
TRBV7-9,CASSLQGNQPQHF
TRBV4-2,CASSQDVGASTF
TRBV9,CASSLTDGGRGNQPQHF
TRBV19,CASRASYRESYGYTF
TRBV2,CASSDLDSRNTGELFF
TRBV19,CASSIGGPDRYTEAFF
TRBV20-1,CSASQGLGTDTQYF
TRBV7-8,CASSALQSGQGNNQPQHF
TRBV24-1,CATSDYGNYGYTF
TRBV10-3,CAISDSKVRSTDTQYF
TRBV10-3,CAISGTSEAFF
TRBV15,CATSTAPDSSGNTIYF
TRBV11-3,CASSLNRDSEQFF
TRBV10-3,CAISETGGGGNTIYF
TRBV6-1,CASSEFESSNQPQHF
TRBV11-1,CASSPLGQGDYGYTF
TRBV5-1,CASSFDSNQPQHF
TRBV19,CASSKALSSYNEQFF
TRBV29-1,CSVGGETGRGKLFF
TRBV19,CASRVTGGSGFQPQHF
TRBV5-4,CASSQPPGASTDTQYF
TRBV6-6,CASSSGGPYGYTF
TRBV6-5,CASSSQAQSSYEQYF
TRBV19,CASSIMGQGFHEQFF
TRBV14,CASSQAEGELFF
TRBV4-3,CASSLRGGSYNSPLHF
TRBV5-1,CASSLWPSGNNEQFF
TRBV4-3,CASSQDRGFQPQHF
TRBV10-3,CAISTTGTGYWELFF
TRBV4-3,CASSRDRSEWYEQYF
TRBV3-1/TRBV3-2,CASSQGFPSPLHF
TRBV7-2,CASSYGTQLNTEAFF
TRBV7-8,CASSFRPSSPNEQYF
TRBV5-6,CASSFGQGLLEKLFF
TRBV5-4,CASSLEGFGHTF
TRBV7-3,CASTQTLGETQYF
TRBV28,CASSASDRVGVQQYF
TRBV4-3,CASSQETGEGELFF
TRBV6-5,CASSQTRNYGYTF
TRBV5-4,CASSQGQITYNEQFF
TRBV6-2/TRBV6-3,CASSRGLSGNYGYTF
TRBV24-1,CATNSGGEQPQHF
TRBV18,CASSPQSYNEQFF
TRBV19,CASKAKGQHNYGYTF
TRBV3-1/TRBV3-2,CASSQAAGTGETNEKLFF
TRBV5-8,CASSPAGKATNEKLFF
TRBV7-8,CASSLPDWRAEAFF
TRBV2,CASSEFQGEQYF